Below, 24 T cell receptor beta chains from the same sample are listed, as sequenced in a study of regulatory T cells in long-lasting Graves disease. Time point here: newly diagnosed GD, antithyroid drugs for less than 3 months. Isolated PBMC RNA provided the starting material for the TCR library. Relying on iRepertoire HTBI primers and Arm-PCR of CDR3 regions, the team built TCR beta libraries. MiXCR was run by TCRdb on the multiplex PCR reads, yielding one entry per CDR3 protein. Of 350,000 to 450,000 distinct CDR3 sequences in the sample, about 15% were seen once. These data are also associated with another study on T cells in Graves' hyperthyroidism and ophthalmopathy.

Sequencing used peripheral blood mononuclear cells (PBMCs), obtained at new diagnosis, from a patient treated with antithyroid drugs. These receptors originate from a woman in her thirties with Graves disease.

This clonotype was seen once. The chain uses TRBV19 and TRBJ1-5; D is possibly TRBD1 (6 bases). The V gene lost 0 bases and the J gene lost 7 bases, with 13 bases spanning the gap. CDR3 length: 15 amino acids. Germline lookup yields CDR1 LNHDA and CDR2 SQIVND (reference sequence). CDR3 sequence: CASSIDPGDRQPQHF. In DNA form, the CDR3 reads TGTGCCAGTAGTATAGATCCAGGGGACCGGCAGCCCCAGCATTTT.

This clonotype occurred many times. The V and J genes are TRBV11-2 and TRBJ1-2; the D gene is possibly TRBD1 (5 bases). The ends were cut back, 1 base at V and 5 bases at J, with 11 bases in the middle. Germline CDR1 and CDR2: SGHAT and FQNNGV. The CDR3 spans 14 residues. DNA for the CDR3: TGTGCCAGCAGCTTAGGACAGTCCCTATATGGCTACACCTTC. Protein: CASSLGQSLYGYTF.

This clonotype showed up many times. V is TRBV18 and J is TRBJ1-1; 9 bases are a match to TRBD1. Germline assignment: CDR1 KGHSH and CDR2 LQKENI. There are 14 residues in the CDR3. The V segment lost 4 bases and the J segment 3 bases; nucleotides outside the gene matches: 3. The CDR3 region has the DNA TGTGCCAGCTCACTACGACAGGGGGACACTGAAGCTTTCTTT. Translation gives CASSLRQGDTEAFF.

In its sample, this clonotype was seen once. The chain recombines TRBV7-8 with TRBJ2-7, with D unclear. The CDR3 consists of 15 residues. Germline V gives CDR1 SGHVS, CDR2 FQNEAQ. The germline V and J ends were trimmed by 2 bases and 3 bases, with 14 bases remaining between them. CDR3 sequence reads: CASSLPARSRYEQYF. CDR3 coding DNA: TGTGCCAGCAGCTTACCCGCAAGGTCCCGCTACGAGCAGTACTTC.

J is TRBJ2-5 and V is TRBV6-2 or TRBV6-3; D possibly corresponds to TRBD2 (7 bases). CDR1 and CDR2 from the germline V gene are MNHEY and SVGEGT. The CDR3 has 14 residues. Trimming left V 4 bases short and J 3 bases short, with 12 bases between. In DNA, the CDR3 is TGTGCCAGCAGTTGGGGGGCGGGAGAAGAGACCCAGTACTTC. Translating it yields CASSWGAGEETQYF.

This clonotype has ten or more counts. V usage is TRBV6-1 and J usage is TRBJ2-1; perhaps TRBD2 as D (6 bases). Germline-derived CDR1 and CDR2 are MNHNS and SASEGT. The CDR3 runs 12 residues. V shed 11 bases and J shed 9 bases, with 17 bases lying between them. The CDR3 sequence is CAGGTDVGEQFF. The CDR3 DNA reads as TGTGCCGGCGGGACCGACGTGGGTGAGCAGTTCTTC.

This rearrangement joins TRBV11-2 to TRBJ1-1, with D uncertain. CDR1 is SGHAT and CDR2 is FQNNGV in the germline V gene. The V and J ends lost 4 bases and 2 bases respectively, with 11 bases between them. CDR3 length: 14 residues. CDR3 in amino acids: CASSSLPSNTEAFF. In nucleotides, the CDR3 is TGTGCCAGCAGCTCCCTGCCGAGTAACACTGAAGCTTTCTTT.

This clonotype was counted at least ten times. The V and J genes are TRBV2 and TRBJ2-3, with D unclear. The germline CDR1 and CDR2 sequences are SNHLY and FYNNEI. V shed 3 bases and J shed 2 bases, with 12 bases lying between them. This CDR3 region has 15 residues. This CDR3 is CASSDVRQFTDTQYF. The CDR3 DNA reads TGTGCCAGCAGTGACGTCCGACAATTCACAGATACGCAGTATTTT.

This clonotype occurred a few times. V usage is TRBV6-2 or TRBV6-3 and J usage is TRBJ2-5; D is ambiguous. Between the trimmed V and J ends, which lost 5 bases and 5 bases, there was a span of 15 bases. From germline, CDR1 is MNHEY and CDR2 SVGEGT. This CDR3 spans 14 amino acids. The CDR3 bases are TGTGCCAGCAGTGACCCTGCATATGAGGAGACCCAGTACTTC. This sequence encodes CASSDPAYEETQYF.

This clonotype was detected many times. As DNA, the CDR3 is TGTGCCAGCAGACTACTGGGACAGGGACGCGAGCAGTACTTC. It specifies CASRLLGQGREQYF. The chain couples TRBV6-1 to TRBJ2-7; 9 positions match TRBD1. The germline gives CDR1 MNHNS, CDR2 SASEGT. Trimming removed 6 bases from V and 6 bases from J; junction bases left unmatched: 9. The CDR3 runs to 14 residues.

In the case of this clonotype: A much larger clone lies one base from this, so it may be a read error. The CDR3 loop is CASSPRGTSTEQYF. As DNA, the CDR3 is TGTGCCAGCAGCCCACGTGGGACTAGCACCGAGCAGTACTTC. The chain uses TRBV28 and TRBJ2-7; 9 bases are a match to TRBD2. Germline V gene data show CDR1 as MDHEN and CDR2 as SYDVKM. The V segment lost 6 bases and the J segment 6 bases; nucleotides outside the gene matches: 9. The length of the CDR3 is 14 residues.

The chain combines TRBV15 with TRBJ2-1; D ambiguous. Between the trimmed V and J ends, which lost 1 base and 5 bases, there was a span of 9 bases. This CDR3 is built from 14 residues. Germline CDR1 and CDR2: LNHNV and YYDKDF (reference sequence). The CDR3: CATSRGAENNEQFF. CDR3 coding DNA: TGTGCCACCAGCAGAGGGGCAGAAAACAATGAGCAGTTCTTC. The full variable domain, in which reference TRBV15 and TRBJ2-1 provide the parts outside the CDR3, is DAMVIQNPRYQVTQFGKPVTLSCSQTLNHNVMYWYQQKSSQAPKLLFHYYDKDFNNEADTPDNFQSRRPNTSFCFLDIRSPGLGDTAMYLCATSRGAENNEQFFGPGTRLTVL.

J is TRBJ2-1 and V is TRBV14, with a possible D match to TRBD2 (6 bases). Trimming took off 1 base at V and 6 bases at J, with 13 bases between the two ends. Germline CDR1 and CDR2: SGHDN and FVKESK. The CDR3 sequence is 15 residues long. CDR3 residues: CASSQVRGTGNEQFF. The DNA of the CDR3 is TGTGCCAGCAGCCAAGTTCGAGGGACTGGCAATGAGCAGTTCTTC.

The V call is TRBV6-1, the J call TRBJ1-2; D remains ambiguous. Germline V CDR1 and CDR2: MNHNS, SASEGT. This CDR3 contains 14 residues. The ends were cut back, 0 bases at V and 7 bases at J, with 12 bases in the middle. The CDR3 coding sequence is TGTGCCAGCAGTGAAGCTGGTATGGGCCGTGGCTACACCTTC. Translated, it gives CASSEAGMGRGYTF.

Many counts were recorded for this clonotype. This chain links TRBV2 with TRBJ1-2, with 9 bases identical to TRBD1. In germline, CDR1 is SNHLY, CDR2 FYNNEI. With 0 bases clipped from V and 4 bases from J, the junction kept 0 bases outside the gene matches. The CDR3 runs to 14 residues. Here the CDR3 reads CASSEAGQGYGYTF. CDR3 coding DNA: TGTGCCAGCAGTGAAGCGGGACAGGGCTATGGCTACACCTTC.

This clonotype was counted many times. The chain has TRBV11-2 and TRBJ2-2, with D uncertain. Germline loops: CDR1 SGHAT, CDR2 FQNNGV. The CDR3 covers 12 residues. The V end was cut by 4 bases, the J end by 10 bases, with 10 bases between. For the CDR3, the DNA is TGTGCCAGCAGCTCCCGTGTGGAGGAGCTGTTTTTT. Translated, it gives CASSSRVEELFF.

In its sample, this clonotype was seen many times. The CDR3 DNA reads TGTGCCAGCAGCCCTAGGCCAGCGAACACCGGGGAGCTGTTTTTT. Protein sequence: CASSPRPANTGELFF. The rearrangement uses TRBV7-2 and TRBJ2-2; no firm D call. Germline CDR1 SGHTA, CDR2 FQGNSA. There are 15 residues in the CDR3. Trimming stripped 5 bases from V and 0 bases from J, with 10 bases between.

This clonotype was detected only once. V gene TRBV12-3 or TRBV12-4 combines with J gene TRBJ2-3; 15 bases line up with TRBD2. Trimming at V came to 4 bases and at J to 3 bases, leaving 5 bases not matched to a gene. The CDR3 is made up of 17 amino acids. This CDR3 reads CASSSGLAGGPTDTQYF. The CDR3 nucleotides are TGTGCCAGCAGTTCCGGACTAGCGGGAGGGCCGACAGATACGCAGTATTTT.

This clonotype was counted between two and nine times. The genes are TRBV5-1 and TRBJ2-6, with a tentative D call TRBD1 (6 bases). CDR3 length: 18 residues. The germline V gene encodes CDR1 SGHRS and CDR2 YFSETQ. V lost 0 bases, J lost 2 bases, and 15 bases lay in between. The chain's CDR3 is CASSLETGRPPGANVLTF. DNA of the CDR3: TGCGCCAGCAGCTTGGAGACAGGCAGACCGCCTGGGGCCAACGTCCTGACTTTC.

The CDR3 bases are TGTGCCAGCAGCGTAGGAGGCAGATTACGGAACACTGAAGCTTTCTTT. It yields the protein CASSVGGRLRNTEAFF. This chain joins TRBV9 and TRBJ1-1; D ambiguous. CDR1 is SGDLS, CDR2 YYNGEE, per germline. This CDR3 contains 16 residues. Trimming left V 0 bases short and J 1 base short, with 13 bases between.

This rearrangement joins TRBV5-6 to TRBJ2-3, with TRBD1 matching 10 bases. CDR1 and CDR2 (germline): SGHDT, YYEEEE. V shed 2 bases, J shed 0 bases, and the junction held 12 bases outside the gene matches. This CDR3 comprises 19 residues. CDR3 bases: TGTGCCAGCAGCTTTCGGACAGGGGGTGAGGCTGGCAGCACAGATACGCAGTATTTT. It codes for CASSFRTGGEAGSTDTQYF.

In this sample, this clonotype turned up many times. The chain employs TRBV10-3 and TRBJ1-1; weak D call: TRBD1 (5 bases). The CDR3 contains 13 residues. Germline V CDR1 and CDR2: ENHRY, SYGVKD. The V end was cut by 6 bases, the J end by 2 bases, with 10 bases between. CDR3 residues: CAIRTDLNTEAFF. In DNA, the CDR3 is TGTGCCATCAGGACAGACCTCAACACTGAAGCTTTCTTT.

This clonotype was found many times. The V gene is TRBV12-3 or TRBV12-4, the J gene TRBJ2-3; D is unclear. Trimming left V 1 base short and J 2 bases short, with 7 bases between. The CDR3 totals 14 residues. As DNA, the CDR3 is TGTGCCAGCAGTTTAGATTTCGTCACAGATACGCAGTATTTT. Its translation: CASSLDFVTDTQYF.

This clonotype was seen at least ten times. V is TRBV20-1 and J is TRBJ2-5, with D possibly TRBD2 on 5 matching bases. Germline values: CDR1 DFQATT, CDR2 SNEGSKA (reference sequence). CDR3 length equals 11 residues. Trimming left V 5 bases short and J 5 bases short, with 9 bases between. This CDR3 reads CSAGEWETQYF. The DNA for the CDR3 is TGCAGTGCTGGGGAGTGGGAGACCCAGTACTTC.